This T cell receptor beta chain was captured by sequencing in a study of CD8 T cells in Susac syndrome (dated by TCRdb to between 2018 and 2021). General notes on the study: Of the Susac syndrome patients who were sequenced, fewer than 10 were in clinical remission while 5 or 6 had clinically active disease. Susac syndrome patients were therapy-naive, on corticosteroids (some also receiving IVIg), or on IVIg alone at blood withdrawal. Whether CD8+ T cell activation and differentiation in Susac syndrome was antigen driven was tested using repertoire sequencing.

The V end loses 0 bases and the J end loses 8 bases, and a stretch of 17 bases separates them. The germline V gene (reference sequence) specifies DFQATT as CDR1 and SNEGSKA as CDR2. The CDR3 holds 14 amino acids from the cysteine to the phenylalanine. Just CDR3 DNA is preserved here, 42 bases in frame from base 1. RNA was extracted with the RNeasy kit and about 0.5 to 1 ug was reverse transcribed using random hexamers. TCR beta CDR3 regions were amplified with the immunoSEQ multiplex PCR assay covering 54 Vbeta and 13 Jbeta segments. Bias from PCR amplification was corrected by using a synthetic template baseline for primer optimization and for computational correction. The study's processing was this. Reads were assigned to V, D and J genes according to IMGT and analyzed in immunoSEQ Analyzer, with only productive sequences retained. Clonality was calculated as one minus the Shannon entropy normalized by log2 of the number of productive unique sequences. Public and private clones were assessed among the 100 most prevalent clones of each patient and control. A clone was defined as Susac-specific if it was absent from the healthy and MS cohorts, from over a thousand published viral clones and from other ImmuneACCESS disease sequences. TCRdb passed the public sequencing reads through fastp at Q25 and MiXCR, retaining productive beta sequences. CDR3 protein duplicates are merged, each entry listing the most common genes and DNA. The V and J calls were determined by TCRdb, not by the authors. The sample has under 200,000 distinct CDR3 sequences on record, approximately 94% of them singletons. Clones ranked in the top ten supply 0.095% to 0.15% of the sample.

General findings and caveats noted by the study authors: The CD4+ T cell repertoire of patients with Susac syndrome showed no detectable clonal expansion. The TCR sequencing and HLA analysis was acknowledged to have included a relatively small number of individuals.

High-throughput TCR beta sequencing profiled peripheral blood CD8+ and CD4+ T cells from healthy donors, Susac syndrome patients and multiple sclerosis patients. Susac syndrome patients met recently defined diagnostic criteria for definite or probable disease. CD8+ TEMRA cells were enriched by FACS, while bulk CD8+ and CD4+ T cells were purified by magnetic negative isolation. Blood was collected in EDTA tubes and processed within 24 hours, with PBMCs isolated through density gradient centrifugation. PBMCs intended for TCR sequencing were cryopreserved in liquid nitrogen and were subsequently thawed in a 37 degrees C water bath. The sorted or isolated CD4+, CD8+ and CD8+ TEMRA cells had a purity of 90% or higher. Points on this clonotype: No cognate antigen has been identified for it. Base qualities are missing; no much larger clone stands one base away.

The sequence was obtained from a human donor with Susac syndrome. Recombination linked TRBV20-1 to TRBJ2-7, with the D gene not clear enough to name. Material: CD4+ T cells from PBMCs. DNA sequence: TGCAGTGCTAGAGATTATCGGGTTTTGGTGAAGCAGTACTTC. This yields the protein CSARDYRVLVKQYF.